This TCR beta chain derives from a study of control samples from healthy donors and cancer patients. TCRdb's table, derived via immunoSEQ multiplex PCR, lists solely in-frame clones and lacks some. The repertoire has more than 95,000 clones, approximately 92% of them found once; the top ten carry about 1.1%. CDR3 length: 17 residues. Looked up from germline, CDR1 is LNHDA and CDR2 is SQIVND (reference sequence). The J segment lost 6 bases and the V segment lost 4 bases, leaving 12 bases of the junction unmatched. This TCR came from a woman between 50 and 59 years old with colorectal cancer. Sample: PBMCs. This sequence joins TRBV19 and TRBJ2-2; 9 nucleotides align to TRBD1. The CDR3 here is CASSTHSGQGIPGELFF. Written as DNA, the CDR3 is TGTGCCAGTAGTACCCACTCGGGACAGGGTATCCCCGGGGAGCTGTTTTTT.